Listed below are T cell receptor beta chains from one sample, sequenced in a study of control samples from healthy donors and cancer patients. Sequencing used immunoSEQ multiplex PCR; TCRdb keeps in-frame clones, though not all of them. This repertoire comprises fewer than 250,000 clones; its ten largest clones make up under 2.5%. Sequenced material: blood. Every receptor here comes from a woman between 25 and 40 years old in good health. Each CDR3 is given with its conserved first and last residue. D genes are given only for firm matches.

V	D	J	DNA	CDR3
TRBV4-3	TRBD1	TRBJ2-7	TGCGCCAGCAGCCAAAGACAGGGCAACGAGCAGTACTTC	CASSQRQGNEQYF
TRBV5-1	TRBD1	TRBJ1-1	TGCGCCAGCAGCCTGACTGGGACAGCGAACACTGAAGCTTTCTTT	CASSLTGTANTEAFF
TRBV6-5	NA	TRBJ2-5	TGTGCCAGCAGTTACTTCTCAGGGGGGCGTGAGACCCAGTACTTC	CASSYFSGGRETQYF
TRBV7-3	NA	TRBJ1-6	TGTGCCAGCAGCTTAAACCCCCCACGTAATTCACCCCTCCACTTT	CASSLNPPRNSPLHF
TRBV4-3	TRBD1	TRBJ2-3	TGCGCCAGCAGCCAAGATTGGGGACAGGGAAATACGCAGTATTTT	CASSQDWGQGNTQYF
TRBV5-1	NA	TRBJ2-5	TGCGCCAGCAGCCTTGGCGCCTCGGTACAAGAGACCCAGTACTTC	CASSLGASVQETQYF
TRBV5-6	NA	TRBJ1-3	TGTGCCAGCAGCTTAGGAGCTTACTCTGGAAACACCATATATTTT	CASSLGAYSGNTIYF
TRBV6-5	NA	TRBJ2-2	TGTGCCAGCAGTAACACCGGGGAGCTGTTTTTT	CASSNTGELFF
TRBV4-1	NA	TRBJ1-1	TGCGCCAGCAGCCAGTCAACCGTGGGATTCACTGAAGCTTTCTTT	CASSQSTVGFTEAFF
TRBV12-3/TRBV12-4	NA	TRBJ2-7	TGTGCCAGCAGTGGCCAGTACGAGCAGTACTTC	CASSGQYEQYF
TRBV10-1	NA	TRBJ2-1	TGCGCCAGCGGGAGGGGCAGGGGTGAGCAGTTCTTC	CASGRGRGEQFF
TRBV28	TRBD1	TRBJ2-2	TGTGCCAGCAGGCCCAGGACAGGGCCTAACACCGGGGAGCTGTTTTTT	CASRPRTGPNTGELFF
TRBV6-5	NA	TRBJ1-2	TGTGCCAGCAGTTCCCTCAGGGTGGCCCTCTATGGCTACACCTTC	CASSSLRVALYGYTF
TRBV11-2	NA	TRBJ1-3	TGTGCCAGCAGTCCCTCTCCGGGACGGAACTCTGGAAACACCATATATTTT	CASSPSPGRNSGNTIYF
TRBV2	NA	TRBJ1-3	TGTGCCAGCGAAGATTCCGTCTCTGGAAACACCATATATTTT	CASEDSVSGNTIYF
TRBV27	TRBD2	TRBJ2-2	TGTGCCAGTTCTCGGGCTAGCGGGGGGGCCAACACCGGGGAGCTGTTTTTT	CASSRASGGANTGELFF
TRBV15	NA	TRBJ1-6	TGTGCCACCAGCAGAGGGTGGTCAGACTATAATTCACCCCTCCACTTT	CATSRGWSDYNSPLHF
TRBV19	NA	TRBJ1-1	TGTGCCAGTGGGACCGGCGGTAACACTGAAGCTTTCTTT	CASGTGGNTEAFF
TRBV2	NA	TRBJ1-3	TGTGCCAGCAGCGGGACGGGGAGAAACACCATATATTTT	CASSGTGRNTIYF
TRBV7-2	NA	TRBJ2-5	TGTGCCAGCAGCTTACGAGGAGGGGCGTTGGTATCAGAGACCCAGTACTTC	CASSLRGGALVSETQYF
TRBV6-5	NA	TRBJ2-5	TGTGCCAGTGGGGAACGGACCCAGTACTTC	CASGERTQYF
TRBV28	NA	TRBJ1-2	TGTGCCAGCAGTTTAGGAGAAAACTATGGCTACACCTTC	CASSLGENYGYTF
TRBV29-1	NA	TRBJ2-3	TGCAGCGTTGAGGGGACTAGCACAGATACGCAGTATTTT	CSVEGTSTDTQYF
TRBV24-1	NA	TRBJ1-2	TGTGCCACCAGTGATTTTGGCACTAACTATGGCTACACCTTC	CATSDFGTNYGYTF
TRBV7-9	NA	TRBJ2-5	TGTGCCAGCAGCCGCCGGGGCGGACAAGAGACCCAGTACTTC	CASSRRGGQETQYF
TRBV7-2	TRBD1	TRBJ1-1	TGTGCCAGCAGCCGCTCAGGGGGGGACACTGAAGCTTTCTTT	CASSRSGGDTEAFF
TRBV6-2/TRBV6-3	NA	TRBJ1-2	TGTGCCAGCAGTGACGACAGGCCCGACCGCGGCTACACCTTC	CASSDDRPDRGYTF
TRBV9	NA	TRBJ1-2	TGTGCCAGCTACGAAGTAGTGAGGGGCTACACCTTC	CASYEVVRGYTF
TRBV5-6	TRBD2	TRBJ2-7	TGTGCCAGCAGCTTTGGGGCGGGAGGCAACGAGCAGTACTTC	CASSFGAGGNEQYF
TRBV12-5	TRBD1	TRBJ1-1	TGTGCTAGTGGTTTGGTACCAGGGGGCGTAATCACTGAAGCTTTCTTT	CASGLVPGGVITEAFF
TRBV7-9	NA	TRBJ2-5	TGTGCCAGCAGCTTTGGTGGAGGGGGTACCCAGTACTTC	CASSFGGGGTQYF
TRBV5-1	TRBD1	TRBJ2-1	TGCGCCAGCAGCCCCGGACAGGGGGGTGGCAATGAGCAGTTCTTC	CASSPGQGGGNEQFF
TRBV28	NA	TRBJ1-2	TGTGCCAGCAGTTTTCCGGGAAATAACTATGGCTACACCTTC	CASSFPGNNYGYTF
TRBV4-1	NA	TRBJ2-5	TGCGCCAGCAGCCAGGGGGACTTCCCGGAGACCCAGTACTTC	CASSQGDFPETQYF
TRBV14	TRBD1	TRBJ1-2	TGTGCCAGCAGCCTACCCGGACAGGGGGCCGGGAGCTATGGCTACACCTTC	CASSLPGQGAGSYGYTF
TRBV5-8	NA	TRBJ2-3	TGTGCCAGCAGCGAGGGTGCTAGCACAGATACGCAGTATTTT	CASSEGASTDTQYF
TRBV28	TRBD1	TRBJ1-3	TGTGCCAGCAGTTCAGGACAGGGAGGCGGCGGAAACACCATATATTTT	CASSSGQGGGGNTIYF
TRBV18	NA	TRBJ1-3	TGTGCCAGCTCGCCAAGTCGGGCAGGCCGGGCCTCTGGAAACACCATATATTTT	CASSPSRAGRASGNTIYF
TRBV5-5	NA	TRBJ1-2	TGTGCCAGCAGCTTGGCGGGGGGCGCGAACTATGGCTACACCTTC	CASSLAGGANYGYTF
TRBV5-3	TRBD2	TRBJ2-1	TGTGCCAGAAGGCCGGGGCCCGGGGGGGGCTGGGACAATGAGCAGTTCTTC	CARRPGPGGGWDNEQFF
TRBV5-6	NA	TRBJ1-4	TGTGCCAGCAGATTAGCGGGGCTTAATGAAAAACTGTTTTTT	CASRLAGLNEKLFF
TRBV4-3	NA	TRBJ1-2	TGCGCCAGCAGCCAAGAGGAGGGAGTGACCTATGGCTACACCTTC	CASSQEEGVTYGYTF
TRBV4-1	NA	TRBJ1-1	TGCGCCAGCAGCCAAGATAGGAGCGGGAACACTGAAGCTTTCTTT	CASSQDRSGNTEAFF
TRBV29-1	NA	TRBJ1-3	TGCAGCGTTGGAACCTTCTCTGGAAACACCATATATTTT	CSVGTFSGNTIYF
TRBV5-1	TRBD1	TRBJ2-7	TGCGCCAGCAGCTTCCGACAGGGGTACGAGCAGTACTTC	CASSFRQGYEQYF